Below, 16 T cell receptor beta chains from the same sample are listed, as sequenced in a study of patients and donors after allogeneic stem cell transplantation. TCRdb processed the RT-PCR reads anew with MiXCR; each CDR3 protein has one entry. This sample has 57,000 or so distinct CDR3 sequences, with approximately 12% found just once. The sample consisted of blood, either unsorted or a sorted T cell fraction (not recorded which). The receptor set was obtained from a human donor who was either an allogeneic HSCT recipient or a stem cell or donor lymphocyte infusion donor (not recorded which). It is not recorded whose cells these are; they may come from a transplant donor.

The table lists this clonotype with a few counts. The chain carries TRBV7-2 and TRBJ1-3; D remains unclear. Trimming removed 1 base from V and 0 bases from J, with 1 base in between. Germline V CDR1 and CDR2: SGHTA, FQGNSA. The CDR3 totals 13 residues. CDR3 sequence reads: CASSLVSGNTIYF. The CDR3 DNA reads TGTGCCAGCAGCTTAGTCTCTGGAAACACCATATATTTT. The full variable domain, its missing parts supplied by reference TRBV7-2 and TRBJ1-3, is GAGVSQSPSNKVTEKGKDVELRCDPISGHTALYWYRQSLGQGLEFLIYFQGNSAPDKSGLPSDRFSAERTGGSVSTLTIQRTQQEDSAVYLCASSLVSGNTIYFGEGSWLTVV.

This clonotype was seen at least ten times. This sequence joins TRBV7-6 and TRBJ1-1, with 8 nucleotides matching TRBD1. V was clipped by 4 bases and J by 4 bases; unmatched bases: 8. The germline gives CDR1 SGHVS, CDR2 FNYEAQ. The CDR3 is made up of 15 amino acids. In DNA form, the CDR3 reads TGTGCCAGCAGCTCCACCAGGGGGCTTTCCACTGAAGCTTTCTTT. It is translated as CASSSTRGLSTEAFF.

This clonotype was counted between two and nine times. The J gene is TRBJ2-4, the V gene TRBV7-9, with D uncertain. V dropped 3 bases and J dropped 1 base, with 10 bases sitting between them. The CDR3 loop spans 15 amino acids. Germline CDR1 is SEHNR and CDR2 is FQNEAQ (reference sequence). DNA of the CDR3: TGTGCCAGCAGCTTCGGTGGTTCGGCCAAAAACATTCAGTACTTC. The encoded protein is CASSFGGSAKNIQYF. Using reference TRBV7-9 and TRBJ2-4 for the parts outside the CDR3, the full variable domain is DTGVSQNPRHKITKRGQNVTFRCDPISEHNRLYWYRQTLGQGPEFLTYFQNEAQLEKSRLLSDRFSAERPKGSFSTLEIQRTEQGDSAMYLCASSFGGSAKNIQYFGAGTRLSVL.

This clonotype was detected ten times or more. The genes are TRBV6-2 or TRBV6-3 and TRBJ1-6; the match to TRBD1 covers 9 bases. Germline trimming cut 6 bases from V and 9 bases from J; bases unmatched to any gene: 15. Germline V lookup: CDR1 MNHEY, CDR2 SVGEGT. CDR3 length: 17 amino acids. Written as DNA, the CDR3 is TGTGCCAGCAGCCCCAACAGGAGGACAGGGGTGGGTTCACCCCTCCACTTT. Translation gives CASSPNRRTGVGSPLHF.

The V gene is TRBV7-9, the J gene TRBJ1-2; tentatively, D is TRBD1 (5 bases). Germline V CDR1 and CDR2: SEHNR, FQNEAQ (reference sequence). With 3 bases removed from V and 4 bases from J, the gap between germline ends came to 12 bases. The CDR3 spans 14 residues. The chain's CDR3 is CASSLLGGVYGYTF. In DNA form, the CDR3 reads TGTGCCAGCAGCTTGTTAGGAGGGGTCTATGGCTACACCTTC.

The DNA for the CDR3 is TGTGCCAGTACCCCTAGGGGACGGATGAACACTGAAGCTTTCTTT. Amino acids: CASTPRGRMNTEAFF. The rearrangement uses TRBV19 and TRBJ1-1, with a weak D call TRBD1 (5 bases). The length of the CDR3 is 15 residues. The ends were cut back, 7 bases at V and 0 bases at J, with 15 bases in the middle. CDR1 is LNHDA and CDR2 is SQIVND in the germline V gene (reference sequence).

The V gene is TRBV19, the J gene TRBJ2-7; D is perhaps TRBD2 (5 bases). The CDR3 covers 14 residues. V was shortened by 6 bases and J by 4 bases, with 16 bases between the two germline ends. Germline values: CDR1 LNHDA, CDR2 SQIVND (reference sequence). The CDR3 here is CASSPGTRHYEQYF. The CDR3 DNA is TGTGCCAGTAGCCCGGGCACTAGACATTACGAGCAGTACTTC.

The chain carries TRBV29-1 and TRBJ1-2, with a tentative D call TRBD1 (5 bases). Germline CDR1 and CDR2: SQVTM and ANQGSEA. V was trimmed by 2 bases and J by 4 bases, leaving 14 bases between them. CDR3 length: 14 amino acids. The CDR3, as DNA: TGCAGCGTTGAACGACAGTTGAAGGCCTATGGCTACACCTTC. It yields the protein CSVERQLKAYGYTF.

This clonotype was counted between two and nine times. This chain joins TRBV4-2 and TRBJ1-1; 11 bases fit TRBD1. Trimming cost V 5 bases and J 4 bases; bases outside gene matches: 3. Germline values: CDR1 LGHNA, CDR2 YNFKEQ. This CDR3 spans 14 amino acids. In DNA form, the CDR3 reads TGTGCCAGCAGCGGCGGGACAGGGGGCACTGAAGCTTTCTTT. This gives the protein CASSGGTGGTEAFF.

CDR3 sequence (DNA): TGCAGCGTTCTCTGGTCGAGGACACCTCCTAACACCGGGGAGCTGTTTTTT. Protein sequence: CSVLWSRTPPNTGELFF. The rearrangement joins TRBV29-1 to TRBJ2-2; perhaps TRBD1 as D (5 bases). The CDR3 has 17 amino acids. V gave up 5 bases and J gave up 2 bases, with 21 bases separating them. The V gene's germline CDR1 is SQVTM and CDR2 ANQGSEA.

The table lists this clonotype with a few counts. DNA for the CDR3: TGTGCCAGCAGCGTAAGCTCCAGGACTAGCGGATCCTACAATGAGCAGTTCTTC. It specifies CASSVSSRTSGSYNEQFF. The genes are TRBV9 and TRBJ2-1; 10 bases line up with TRBD2. J gave up 1 base and V 1 base, and 8 bases lay outside the gene matches. The CDR3 is 18 amino acids. Germline CDR1 SGDLS, CDR2 YYNGEE.

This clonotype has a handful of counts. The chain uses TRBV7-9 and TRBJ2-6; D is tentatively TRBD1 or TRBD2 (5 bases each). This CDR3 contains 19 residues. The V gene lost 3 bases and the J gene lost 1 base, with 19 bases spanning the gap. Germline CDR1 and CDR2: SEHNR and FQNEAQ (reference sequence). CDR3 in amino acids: CASSFSSGTPGSGANVLTF. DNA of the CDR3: TGTGCCAGCAGCTTCTCCTCCGGGACCCCGGGTTCTGGGGCCAACGTCCTGACTTTC.

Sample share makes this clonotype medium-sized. The CDR3 loop is CSASLRGLQGSSGANVLTF. The CDR3 coding sequence is TGCAGTGCTAGTCTTAGAGGCCTTCAGGGGAGCTCTGGGGCCAACGTCCTGACTTTC. The V gene is TRBV20-1, the J gene TRBJ2-6; TRBD1 is a possible D gene (6 bases). Per the germline V gene, CDR1 is DFQATT and CDR2 is SNEGSKA (reference sequence). This CDR3 spans 19 amino acids. V was shortened by 3 bases and J by 0 bases, with 21 bases between the two germline ends.

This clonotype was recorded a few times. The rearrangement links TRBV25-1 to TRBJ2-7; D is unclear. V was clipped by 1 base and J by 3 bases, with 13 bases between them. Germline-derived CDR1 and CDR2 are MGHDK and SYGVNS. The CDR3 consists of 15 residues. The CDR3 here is CASSESDSSYYEQYF. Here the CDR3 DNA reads TGTGCCAGCAGTGAATCAGATAGTTCCTACTACGAGCAGTACTTC.

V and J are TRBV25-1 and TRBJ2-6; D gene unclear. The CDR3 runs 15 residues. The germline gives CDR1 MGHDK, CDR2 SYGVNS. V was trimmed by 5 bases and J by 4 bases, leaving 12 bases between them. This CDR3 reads CASSPHDSGANVLTF. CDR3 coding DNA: TGTGCCAGCAGTCCTCACGATTCCGGGGCCAACGTCCTGACTTTC.

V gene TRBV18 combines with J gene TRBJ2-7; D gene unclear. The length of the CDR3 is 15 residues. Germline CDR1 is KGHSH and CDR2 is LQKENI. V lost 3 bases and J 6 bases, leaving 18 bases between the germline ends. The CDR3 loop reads CASSPLFIGASEQYF. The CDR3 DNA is TGTGCCAGCTCACCCCTCTTTATAGGAGCGAGCGAGCAGTACTTC. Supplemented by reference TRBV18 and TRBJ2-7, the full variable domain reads NAGVMQNPRHLVRRRGQEARLRCSPMKGHSHVYWYRQLPEEGLKFMVYLQKENIIDESGMPKERFSAEFPKEGPSILRIQQVVRGDSAAYFCASSPLFIGASEQYFGPGTRLTVT.